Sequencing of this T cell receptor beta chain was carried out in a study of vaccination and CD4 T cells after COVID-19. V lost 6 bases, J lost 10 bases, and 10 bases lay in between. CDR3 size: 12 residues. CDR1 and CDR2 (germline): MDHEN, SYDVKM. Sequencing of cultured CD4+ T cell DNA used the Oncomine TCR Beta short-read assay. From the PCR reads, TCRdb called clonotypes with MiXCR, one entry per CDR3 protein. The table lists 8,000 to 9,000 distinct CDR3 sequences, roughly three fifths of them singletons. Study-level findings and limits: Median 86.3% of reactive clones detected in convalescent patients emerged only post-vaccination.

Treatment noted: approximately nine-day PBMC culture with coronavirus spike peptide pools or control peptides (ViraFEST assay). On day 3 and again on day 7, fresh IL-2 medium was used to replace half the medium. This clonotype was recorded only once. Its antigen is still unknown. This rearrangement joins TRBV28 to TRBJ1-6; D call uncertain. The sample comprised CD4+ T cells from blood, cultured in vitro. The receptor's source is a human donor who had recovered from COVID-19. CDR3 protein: CASSLNQSPLHF. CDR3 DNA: TGTGCCAGCAGCCTGAACCAATCACCCCTCCACTTT.